These 17 T cell receptor beta chains were all obtained from the same sample, sequenced in a study of Ad26.COV2.S vaccination and SARS-CoV-2 variants. Treatment indicated: roughly 18 received Ad26.COV2.S at low or high dose, single or two shots; several received placebo; per-sample allocation not given. Sampling was performed 63 days after the first vaccine or placebo injection. Clones were sequenced by immunoSEQ multiplex PCR, and TCRdb holds only the in-frame ones, with some missing. The profile shows more than 300,000 clones, around 81% of them singletons. The sequenced sample was peripheral blood, obtained in a trial of Ad26.COV2.S vaccine versus placebo. These receptors came from a person aged 18-60 years who received the Ad26.COV2.S COVID-19 vaccine or a placebo.

This sequence joins TRBV7-9 and TRBJ1-5; D may be TRBD1 (5 bases). The CDR3 is made up of 15 amino acids. V lost 1 base to trimming and J lost 0 bases, with 7 bases between them. The germline CDR1 and CDR2 sequences are SEHNR and FQNEAQ (reference sequence). CDR3 bases: TGTGCCAGCAGCTTAGGAGGGGATAGCAATCAGCCCCAGCATTTT. Its protein product is CASSLGGDSNQPQHF.

This rearrangement joins TRBV27 to TRBJ1-2; 7 bases match TRBD1. This CDR3 has 17 amino acids. Germline loops: CDR1 MNHEY, CDR2 SMNVEV (reference sequence). Unmatched junction bases numbered 11, after V lost 2 bases and J lost 2 bases. The CDR3 sequence: CASSLRVSPTGNYGYTF. The DNA for the CDR3 is TGTGCCAGCAGTTTAAGAGTTTCCCCGACAGGGAACTATGGCTACACCTTC.

The chain recombines TRBV19 with TRBJ1-1, with 7 bases identical to TRBD1. The CDR3 loop spans 18 amino acids. The V gene end was trimmed by 5 bases and the J gene end by 1 base; junction bases not matched to a gene: 16. Germline CDR1 and CDR2: LNHDA and SQIVND (reference sequence). The CDR3 bases are TGTGCCAGTAGTCCTCACCTTGACAGGGTTGGGCGGAACACTGAAGCTTTCTTT. It yields the protein CASSPHLDRVGRNTEAFF. Together with reference TRBV19 and TRBJ1-1, the CDR3 gives the full variable domain: DGGITQSPKYLFRKEGQNVTLSCEQNLNHDAMYWYRQDPGQGLRLIYYSQIVNDFQKGDIAEGYSVSREKKESFPLTVTSAQKNPTAFYLCASSPHLDRVGRNTEAFFGQGTRLTVV.

As concerns this clone: Just one base apart from a much larger clone, this may be a read error. The rearrangement uses TRBV4-1 and TRBJ2-5, with 9 bases aligning to TRBD1. The CDR3 consists of 13 residues. CDR1 is MGHRA and CDR2 is YSYEKL in the germline V gene. V shed 8 bases, J shed 3 bases, and the junction held 4 bases outside the gene matches. The CDR3 reads CASGRDREETQYF. CDR3 nucleotide sequence: TGCGCCAGCGGCCGGGACAGGGAAGAGACCCAGTACTTC.

This rearrangement joins TRBV28 to TRBJ2-3; tentative D call: TRBD2 (5 bases). Trimming cost V 6 bases and J 0 bases, with 13 bases left between them. The CDR3 is made up of 15 amino acids. Germline V gene sequence: CDR1 MDHEN, CDR2 SYDVKM. CDR3 in DNA: TGTGCCAGCAGCTCGGGAAGGACTAGCACAGATACGCAGTATTTT. It is translated as CASSSGRTSTDTQYF.

This chain joins TRBV11-2 and TRBJ2-3; D might be TRBD2 (6 bases). V lost 4 bases and J 1 base, leaving 15 bases between the germline ends. Germline V gene data show CDR1 as SGHAT and CDR2 as FQNNGV. The CDR3 extends over 16 amino acids. The CDR3 DNA reads as TGTGCCAGCAGCTCTAGCCGACTAGATGGCACAGATACGCAGTATTTT. This translates into CASSSSRLDGTDTQYF.

The rearrangement joins TRBV5-4 to TRBJ2-7, with TRBD2 matching 7 bases. The CDR3 totals 15 residues. With V trimmed by 3 bases and J by 6 bases, 12 bases remained unmatched. The germline CDR1 and CDR2 sequences are SGHNT and YYREEE (reference sequence). CDR3 sequence (DNA): TGTGCCAGCAGCTCCCGTGAGACTAGCATTTCCGAGCAGTACTTC. Translated, it gives CASSSRETSISEQYF.

This chain joins TRBV6-5 and TRBJ2-2, with D perhaps TRBD2 (5 bases). Germline V gene sequence: CDR1 MNHEY, CDR2 SVGAGI. V shed 5 bases and J shed 7 bases, with 14 bases lying between them. This CDR3 has 14 residues. Here the CDR3 reads CASSTSYRGGELFF. CDR3 sequence (DNA): TGTGCCAGCAGTACGAGCTATCGGGGCGGGGAGCTGTTTTTT.

On this clone: Germline and junction disagree at one end, which may indicate a read error. This chain joins TRBV11-1 and TRBJ1-2; possible D gene TRBD1, 5 bases. Germline assignment: CDR1 SGHAT and CDR2 FQDESV (reference sequence). The CDR3 consists of 12 residues. CDR3 coding DNA: TGTGCCAGCAGCTTAGCAGGGGCGCGGTCAGCCTTC. Protein: CASSLAGARSAF.

The chain joins TRBV28 to TRBJ2-7, with 8 positions matching TRBD2. The CDR3 contains 16 residues. V dropped 6 bases and J dropped 5; count of bases not matched to a gene: 15. Per the germline V gene, CDR1 is MDHEN and CDR2 is SYDVKM. This CDR3 reads CASRTVQRERGNEQYF. Here the CDR3 DNA reads TGTGCCAGCAGGACAGTACAGCGGGAGAGGGGGAACGAGCAGTACTTC.

The chain has TRBV6-6 and TRBJ1-4; D unresolved. Trimming cost V 0 bases and J 6 bases, with 2 bases left between them. The CDR3 covers 12 residues. Germline assignment: CDR1 MNHNY and CDR2 SVGAGI (reference sequence). Here the CDR3 reads CASSYSHEKLFF. CDR3 DNA: TGTGCCAGCAGTTACTCTCATGAAAAACTGTTTTTT.

The chain recombines TRBV2 with TRBJ2-5, with D perhaps TRBD1 or TRBD2 (5 bases each). There are 12 residues in the CDR3. Germline V gene lookup returns CDR1 SNHLY and CDR2 FYNNEI. V shed 11 bases and J shed 5 bases, with 15 bases lying between them. The CDR3 loop reads CASSPGTETQYF. CDR3 nucleotide sequence: TGTGCCTCCTCCCCCGGGACGGAGACCCAGTACTTC.

This chain joins TRBV28 and TRBJ1-6; D gene uncertain. CDR3 length: 14 residues. The V end lost 5 bases, the J end lost 2 bases, and 7 bases lay between the germline ends. The germline gives CDR1 MDHEN, CDR2 SYDVKM. CDR3 bases: TGTGCCAGCAGTCCCGGGGCCTATAATTCACCCCTCCACTTT. The encoded protein is CASSPGAYNSPLHF.

This chain joins TRBV3-1 (or the pseudogene TRBV3-2) and TRBJ2-7, with D possibly being TRBD1 (5 bases). Germline V lookup: CDR1 LGHDT, CDR2 YNNKEL (reference sequence). The CDR3 consists of 14 residues. Trimming left V 3 bases short and J 6 bases short, with 15 bases between. The CDR3: CASSHYQGDSEQYF. The CDR3 coding sequence is TGTGCCAGCAGCCACTACCAGGGTGATTCCGAGCAGTACTTC.

The chain links TRBV27 to TRBJ2-5; D possibly corresponds to TRBD2 (6 bases). CDR1 is MNHEY, CDR2 SMNVEV, per germline (reference sequence). The germline V and J ends were trimmed by 5 bases and 5 bases, with 18 bases remaining between them. The CDR3 extends over 15 amino acids. For the CDR3, the DNA is TGTGCCAGCAGTCCCCGACTAGATCCGGTTGAGACCCAGTACTTC. The encoded protein is CASSPRLDPVETQYF.

This clone has only one observation. The chain has TRBV6-5 and TRBJ2-1, with 11 bases aligning to TRBD1. CDR1 is MNHEY and CDR2 is SVGAGI in the germline V gene. The trim removed 5 bases at V and 7 bases at J, leaving 4 bases unmatched. CDR3 length: 14 residues. This CDR3 reads CASSPGTGGNEQFF. In DNA, the CDR3 is TGTGCCAGCAGTCCCGGGACAGGGGGGAATGAGCAGTTCTTC.

This clone was counted a few times. The CDR3 reads CASRVQYNQPQHF. CDR3 DNA sequence: TGTGCCAGCAGGGTGCAGTACAATCAGCCCCAGCATTTT. This sequence joins TRBV2 and TRBJ1-5; D gene unclear. CDR1 is SNHLY, CDR2 FYNNEI, per germline. V gave up 6 bases and J gave up 3 bases, with 9 bases separating them. This CDR3 contains 13 residues.